These 15 T cell receptor beta chains originate from one sample sequenced in a study of blood T cell repertoires in COVID-19. Using immunoSEQ multiplex PCR, the repertoire was profiled, and TCRdb retains in-frame clones only, with some absent. This repertoire shows 300,000 to 450,000 clones, roughly nine tenths found once; its top ten account for roughly 1%. Material: PBMCs or T cells enriched from blood (not recorded which). Source of these receptors: a woman in her 30s who had recovered from COVID-19.

V is TRBV6-6 and J is TRBJ1-2, with D possibly TRBD1 on 6 matching bases. Germline CDR1 MNHNY, CDR2 SVGAGI (reference sequence). V lost 2 bases and J lost 5, with 12 bases in between. The CDR3 has 14 amino acids. The CDR3 loop is CASSYDRPTYGYTF. CDR3 nucleotide sequence: TGTGCCAGCAGTTACGACAGGCCAACTTATGGCTACACCTTC.

The sample holds a few counts of this clone. This rearrangement joins TRBV28 to TRBJ1-4; D possibly corresponds to TRBD1 (6 bases). The ends were cut back, 6 bases at V and 0 bases at J, with 17 bases in the middle. The CDR3 runs 17 residues. Germline CDR1 reads MDHEN; CDR2 reads SYDVKM. Here the CDR3 reads CASRGHWGGATNEKLFF. The DNA of the CDR3 is TGTGCCAGCAGGGGACACTGGGGGGGTGCAACTAATGAAAAACTGTTTTTT. Full variable domain (missing parts from reference TRBV28 and TRBJ1-4): DVKVTQSSRYLVKRTGEKVFLECVQDMDHENMFWYRQDPGLGLRLIYFSYDVKMKEKGDIPEGYSVSREKKERFSLILESASTNQTSMYLCASRGHWGGATNEKLFFGSGTQLSVL.

The genes are TRBV11-2 and TRBJ2-7, with D perhaps TRBD2 (5 bases). Trimming pared 10 bases from V and 3 bases from J, leaving 16 bases between. The germline V gene has CDR1 SGHAT and CDR2 FQNNGV. The CDR3 totals 13 residues. The CDR3 here is CAIRLLADYEQYF. Here the CDR3 DNA reads TGTGCCATCCGACTACTGGCAGACTACGAGCAGTACTTC.

The rearrangement uses TRBV27 and TRBJ2-3; TRBD2 is a possible D gene (6 bases). Germline lookup yields CDR1 MNHEY and CDR2 SMNVEV (reference sequence). The CDR3 runs to 14 residues. Trimming took 3 bases from V and 0 from J, leaving 7 bases between them. The CDR3, as DNA: TGTGCCAGCAGTTTGGAGGGAAGCACAGATACGCAGTATTTT. Translation: CASSLEGSTDTQYF.

The genes are TRBV5-1 and TRBJ1-1, with D maybe TRBD1 (6 bases). Germline V gene lookup returns CDR1 SGHRS and CDR2 YFSETQ. The CDR3 sequence is 14 residues long. The ends were cut back, 7 bases at V and 4 bases at J, with 17 bases in the middle. The CDR3 here is CASSPRTESTEAFF. CDR3 DNA: TGCGCCAGCTCACCGAGGACAGAGTCCACTGAAGCTTTCTTT.

This clone appeared a few times. The chain joins TRBV9 to TRBJ2-1; 10 nucleotides match TRBD2. Looked up from germline, CDR1 is SGDLS and CDR2 is YYNGEE. The CDR3 consists of 16 residues. V shed 4 bases and J 0 bases; nucleotides not matched to a gene: 4. The CDR3 here is CASSYIAGGSYNEQFF. The CDR3 DNA reads TGTGCCAGCAGCTATATAGCGGGGGGCTCCTACAATGAGCAGTTCTTC.

This clone was seen just once. V is TRBV30 and J is TRBJ1-2; D call uncertain. This CDR3 comprises 14 residues. Trimming left V 2 bases short and J 2 bases short, with 12 bases between. The germline V gene has CDR1 GTSNPN and CDR2 SVGIG (reference sequence). CDR3 sequence: CAWSRTGRNYGYTF. CDR3 nucleotides: TGTGCCTGGAGTCGGACGGGGAGGAACTATGGCTACACCTTC.

This clone turned up a few times. V is TRBV28 and J is TRBJ1-4, with no clear D. The CDR3 sequence is 15 residues long. Trimming shortened V by 6 bases and J by 8 bases, and 19 bases separated the two germline ends. Germline CDR1 reads MDHEN; CDR2 reads SYDVKM. CDR3 nucleotide sequence: TGTGCCAGCAGCGCTGGTTTAGCTTTCGGAGAAAAACTGTTTTTT. Amino acid sequence: CASSAGLAFGEKLFF.

The chain combines TRBV12-5 with TRBJ2-7; TRBD1 matches 9 bases. J was trimmed by 5 bases and V by 5 bases; bases with no gene match: 10. CDR1 LGHNT and CDR2 FRNRAP come from the germline V gene. The CDR3 length is 15 residues. The CDR3 region has the DNA TGTGCTAGTGGTACCCCCGGGACAGGGTCTCACGAGCAGTACTTC. Its translation: CASGTPGTGSHEQYF.

The CDR3 loop is CASSISENTEAFF. The CDR3 DNA reads TGTGCCAGTAGTATATCAGAAAACACTGAAGCTTTCTTT. The chain has TRBV19 and TRBJ1-1; D uncertain. CDR3 length: 13 amino acids. With 2 bases removed from V and 2 bases from J, the gap between germline ends came to 6 bases. Germline assignment: CDR1 LNHDA and CDR2 SQIVND (reference sequence).

The chain is built from TRBV24-1 and TRBJ1-5; D gene unclear. V was pared by 4 bases and J by 6 bases, with 6 bases between. The length of the CDR3 is 12 residues. The germline V gene has CDR1 KGHDR and CDR2 SFDVKD. The CDR3 DNA reads as TGTGCCACCAGTGAGTCAGGTCAGCCCCAGCATTTT. Its translation is CATSESGQPQHF.

This clone came up a few times. This rearrangement joins TRBV20-1 to TRBJ2-1, with D possibly TRBD2 on 6 matching bases. The CDR3 has 14 residues. Germline assignment: CDR1 DFQATT and CDR2 SNEGSKA (reference sequence). Trimming took off 3 bases at V and 8 bases at J, with 17 bases between the two ends. CDR3 nucleotide sequence: TGCAGTGCTAGTCCCCCCCCAGCGGGCGATGAGCAGTTCTTC. This codes for CSASPPPAGDEQFF.

This clone occurred a few times. This rearrangement joins TRBV9 to TRBJ1-6, with D unclear. Trimming stripped 1 base from V and 6 bases from J, with 8 bases between. This CDR3 is 14 amino acids long. Germline CDR1 reads SGDLS; CDR2 reads YYNGEE. CDR3 DNA: TGTGCCAGCAGCGTATTCTCCGTTAATTCACCCCTCCACTTT. This translates into CASSVFSVNSPLHF.

V gene TRBV12-3 or TRBV12-4 combines with J gene TRBJ2-7; tentatively, D is TRBD1 (6 bases). There are 13 residues in the CDR3. Trimming removed 7 bases at V and 4 bases at J, with 14 bases between. This CDR3 is CASTTVRGYEQYF. The CDR3 nucleotides are TGTGCCAGCACCACCGTGAGGGGGTACGAGCAGTACTTC.

V gene TRBV12-5 combines with J gene TRBJ1-3; 7 bases align to TRBD1. This CDR3 has 13 amino acids. J lost 4 bases, V lost 5 bases, and 2 bases had no gene match. CDR1 is LGHNT and CDR2 is FRNRAP in the germline V gene. The CDR3 sequence is CASGEGQGNTIYF. CDR3 nucleotides: TGTGCTAGTGGTGAGGGACAGGGAAACACCATATATTTT.